This T cell receptor beta chain was sequenced for a study of blood T cells in healthy people across ages. A sample-barcoded 5' primer and a J-beta primer mix were used in a second PCR of roughly 7 to 11 cycles. Template switching added a 12-random-nucleotide identifier to every cDNA molecule. One entry per CDR3 protein, called by TCRdb with MiXCR from the 5' RACE reads. The data hold over a million distinct CDR3 sequences, with almost 25% observed a single time. This clonotype was seen more than once but under ten times. CDR3 length: 15 residues. Germline V lookup: CDR1 LNHNV, CDR2 YYDKDF (reference sequence). The V and J ends lost 0 bases and 2 bases respectively, with 9 bases between them. The data also belong to a second study, concerning T cells of mothers and their children.

The rearrangement links TRBV15 to TRBJ2-3; D not resolved. This sequence originates from a girl aged 2 to 10 in good health. Sequencing was done on a sample of blood. The CDR3 DNA sequence: TGTGCCACCAGCAGAGAAAACCGCTACACAGATACGCAGTATTTT. It specifies CATSRENRYTDTQYF.